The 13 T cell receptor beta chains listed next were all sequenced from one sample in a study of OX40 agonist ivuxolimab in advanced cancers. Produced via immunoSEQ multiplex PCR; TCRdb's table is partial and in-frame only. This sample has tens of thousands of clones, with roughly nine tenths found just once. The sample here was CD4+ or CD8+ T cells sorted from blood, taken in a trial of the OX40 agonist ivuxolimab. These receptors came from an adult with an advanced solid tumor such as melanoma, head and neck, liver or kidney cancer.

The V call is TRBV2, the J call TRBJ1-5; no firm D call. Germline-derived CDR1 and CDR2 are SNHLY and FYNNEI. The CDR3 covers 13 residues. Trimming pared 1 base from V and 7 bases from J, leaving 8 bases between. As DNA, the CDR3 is TGTGCCAGCAGTGAAGTCCGGGCCCAGCCCCAGCATTTT. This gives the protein CASSEVRAQPQHF.

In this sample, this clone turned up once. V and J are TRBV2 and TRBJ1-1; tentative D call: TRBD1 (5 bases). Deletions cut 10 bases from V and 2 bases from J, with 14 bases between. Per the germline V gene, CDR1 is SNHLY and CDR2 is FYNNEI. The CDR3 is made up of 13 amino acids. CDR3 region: CAKAGTENTEAFF. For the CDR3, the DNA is TGTGCCAAGGCCGGGACTGAAAACACTGAAGCTTTCTTT.

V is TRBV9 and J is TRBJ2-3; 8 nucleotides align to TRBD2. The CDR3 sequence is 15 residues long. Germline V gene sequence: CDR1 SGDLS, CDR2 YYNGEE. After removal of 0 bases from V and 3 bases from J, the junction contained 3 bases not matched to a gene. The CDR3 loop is CASSVDGRGTDTQYF. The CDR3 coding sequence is TGTGCCAGCAGCGTAGACGGGAGGGGTACAGATACGCAGTATTTT. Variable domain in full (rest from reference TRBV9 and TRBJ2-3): DSGVTQTPKHLITATGQRVTLRCSPRSGDLSVYWYQQSLDQGLQFLIQYYNGEERAKGNILERFSAQQFPDLHSELNLSSLELGDSALYFCASSVDGRGTDTQYFGPGTRLTVL.

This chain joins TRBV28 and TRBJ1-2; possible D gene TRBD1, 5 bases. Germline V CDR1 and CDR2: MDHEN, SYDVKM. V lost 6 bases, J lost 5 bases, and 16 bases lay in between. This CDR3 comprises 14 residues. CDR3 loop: CASSGMDKKYGYTF. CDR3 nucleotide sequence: TGTGCCAGCAGCGGAATGGACAAGAAATATGGCTACACCTTC.

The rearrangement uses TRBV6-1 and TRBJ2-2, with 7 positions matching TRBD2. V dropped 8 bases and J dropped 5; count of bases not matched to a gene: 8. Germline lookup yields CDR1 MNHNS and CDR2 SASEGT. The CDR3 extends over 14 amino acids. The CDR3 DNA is TGTGCCAGCGGACGGGCAGCGGGAACCGGGGAGCTGTTTTTT. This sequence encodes CASGRAAGTGELFF.

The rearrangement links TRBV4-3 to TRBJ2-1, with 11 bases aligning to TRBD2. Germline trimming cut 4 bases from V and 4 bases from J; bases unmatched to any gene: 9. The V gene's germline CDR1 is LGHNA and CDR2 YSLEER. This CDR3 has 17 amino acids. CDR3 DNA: TGCGCCAGCAGCCGCCTATTACTAGCGGGGGCATACAATGAGCAGTTCTTC. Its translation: CASSRLLLAGAYNEQFF.

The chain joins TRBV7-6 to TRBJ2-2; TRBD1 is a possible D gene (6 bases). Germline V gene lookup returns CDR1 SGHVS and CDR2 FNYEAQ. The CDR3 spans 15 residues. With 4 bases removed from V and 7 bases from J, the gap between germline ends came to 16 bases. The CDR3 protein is CASSSTPGTNGELFF. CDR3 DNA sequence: TGTGCCAGCAGCTCGACCCCCGGGACAAACGGGGAGCTGTTTTTT.

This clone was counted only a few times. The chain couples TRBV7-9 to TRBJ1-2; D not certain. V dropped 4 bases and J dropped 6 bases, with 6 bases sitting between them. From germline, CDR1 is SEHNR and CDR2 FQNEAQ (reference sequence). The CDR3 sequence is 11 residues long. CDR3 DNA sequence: TGTGCCAGCAGCTCCCGGAATGGCTACACCTTC. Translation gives CASSSRNGYTF.

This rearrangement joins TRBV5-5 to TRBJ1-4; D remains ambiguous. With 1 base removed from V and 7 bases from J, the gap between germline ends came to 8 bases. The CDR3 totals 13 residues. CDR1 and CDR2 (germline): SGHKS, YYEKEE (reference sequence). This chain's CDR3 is CASSLTGSEKLFF. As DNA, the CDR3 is TGTGCCAGCAGCTTGACTGGGAGTGAAAAACTGTTTTTT.

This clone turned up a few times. The CDR3 region has the DNA TGTGCCAGCAGTGATACCGCAGGAGCCTACGAGCAGTACTTC. Its translation is CASSDTAGAYEQYF. The chain links TRBV6-4 to TRBJ2-7, with no clear D. V dropped 3 bases and J dropped 2 bases, with 11 bases sitting between them. The CDR3 is 14 residues long. Per germline, CDR1 MRHNA and CDR2 SNTAGT.

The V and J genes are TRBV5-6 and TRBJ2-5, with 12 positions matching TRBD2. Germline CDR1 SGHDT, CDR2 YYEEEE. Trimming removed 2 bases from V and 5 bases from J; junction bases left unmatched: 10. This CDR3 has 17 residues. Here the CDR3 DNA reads TGTGCCAGCAGCTTCGGACTAGCGGGGACTAGGTGGGAGACCCAGTACTTC. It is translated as CASSFGLAGTRWETQYF.

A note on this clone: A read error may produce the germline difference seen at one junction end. The CDR3 spells CASSSAGTLVGEQFF. DNA for the CDR3: TGTGCTAGCAGCTCCGCCGGGACTTTAGTCGGTGAGCAGTTCTTC. The rearrangement joins TRBV7-7 to TRBJ2-1; D is possibly TRBD2 (6 bases). The V gene's germline CDR1 is SSHAT and CDR2 FNYEAQ (reference sequence). CDR3 length: 15 amino acids.

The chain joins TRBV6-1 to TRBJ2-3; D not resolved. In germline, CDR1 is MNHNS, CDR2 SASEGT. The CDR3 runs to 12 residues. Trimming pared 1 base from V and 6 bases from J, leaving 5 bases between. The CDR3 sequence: CASSEGVDTQYF. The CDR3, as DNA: TGTGCCAGCAGTGAAGGGGTGGATACGCAGTATTTT.